These 30 T cell receptor beta chains were sequenced from one sample in a study of blood T cell repertoires in COVID-19. Measured with immunoSEQ multiplex PCR; TCRdb has only the in-frame clones, and not every one. The table has roughly 340,000 clones, about 88% seen once. Sequencing used peripheral blood. These receptors came from a woman in her seventies with COVID-19, enrolled during active disease.

The V call is TRBV28, the J call TRBJ2-5; 7 nucleotides align to TRBD1. The CDR3 totals 13 residues. Germline lookup yields CDR1 MDHEN and CDR2 SYDVKM. The V segment lost 5 bases and the J segment 2 bases; nucleotides outside the gene matches: 2. CDR3 sequence reads: CASSGTVQETQYF. The CDR3 bases are TGTGCCAGCAGTGGGACAGTACAAGAGACCCAGTACTTC.

Here the CDR3 reads CASSWGNTEAFF. The DNA for the CDR3 is TGTGCCAGCAGCTGGGGCAACACTGAAGCTTTCTTT. This sequence joins TRBV5-6 and TRBJ1-1; a possible D gene is TRBD1 (5 bases). V dropped 3 bases and J dropped 2 bases, with 5 bases sitting between them. The CDR3 spans 12 residues. The germline CDR1 and CDR2 sequences are SGHDT and YYEEEE.

The gene calls are TRBV10-3 and TRBJ1-3; D not certain. This CDR3 is 14 amino acids long. Germline V lookup: CDR1 ENHRY, CDR2 SYGVKD. Trimming took off 0 bases at V and 7 bases at J, with 10 bases between the two ends. Written as DNA, the CDR3 is TGTGCCATCAGTGAGTCGAACCCGGGGAACACCATATATTTT. Encoded protein: CAISESNPGNTIYF.

The DNA for the CDR3 is TGTGCCAGCAGCCCTCTCGAGGGGACAGGGAACGAGCAGTACTTC. It specifies CASSPLEGTGNEQYF. The genes are TRBV13 and TRBJ2-7, with 9 bases fitting TRBD1. There are 15 residues in the CDR3. Germline assignment: CDR1 PRHDT and CDR2 FYEKMQ (reference sequence). With 5 bases clipped from V and 5 bases from J, the junction kept 10 bases outside the gene matches.

This chain joins TRBV28 and TRBJ2-1; 9 bases agree with TRBD2. CDR3 length: 15 amino acids. Germline V gene data show CDR1 as MDHEN and CDR2 as SYDVKM. Trimming removed 6 bases from V and 3 bases from J; junction bases left unmatched: 6. CDR3 protein: CASRVAGDHYNEQFF. The CDR3 coding sequence is TGTGCCAGCAGAGTAGCGGGGGACCACTACAATGAGCAGTTCTTC.

The chain links TRBV2 to TRBJ1-2; D is possibly TRBD1 (5 bases). The V and J ends lost 4 bases and 9 bases respectively, with 18 bases between them. Germline V gene sequence: CDR1 SNHLY, CDR2 FYNNEI. The CDR3 is 14 amino acids. The CDR3 reads CASSVSTDNMRYTF. Here the CDR3 DNA reads TGTGCCAGCAGTGTTTCGACAGACAACATGCGCTACACCTTC. Combining the CDR3 with reference TRBV2 and TRBJ1-2 gives the whole variable domain EPEVTQTPSHQVTQMGQEVILRCVPISNHLYFYWYRQILGQKVEFLVSFYNNEISEKSEIFDDQFSVERPDGSNFTLKIRSTKLEDSAMYFCASSVSTDNMRYTFGSGTRLTVV.

CDR3 in amino acids: CASSLSGLPFNEQFF. The CDR3, as DNA: TGTGCCAGCAGCTTGAGCGGACTACCCTTCAATGAGCAGTTCTTC. The gene calls are TRBV7-2 and TRBJ2-1, with TRBD2 as a possible D gene (6 bases). CDR3 length equals 15 residues. Deletions cut 3 bases from V and 6 bases from J, with 15 bases between. The germline CDR1 and CDR2 sequences are SGHTA and FQGNSA.

This chain links TRBV25-1 with TRBJ2-7; 8 nucleotides agree with TRBD1. V dropped 10 bases and J dropped 7; count of bases not matched to a gene: 21. Germline V gene sequence: CDR1 MGHDK, CDR2 SYGVNS. CDR3 length: 16 residues. The DNA of the CDR3 is TGTGCCATCATTCAATGGGGGGCAGGGGGCATGAGGGAGCAGTACTTC. As protein: CAIIQWGAGGMREQYF.

V is TRBV2 and J is TRBJ1-5; the D gene is possibly TRBD1 (5 bases). The CDR3 has 15 residues. The germline V and J ends were trimmed by 3 bases and 0 bases, with 9 bases remaining between them. Germline assignment: CDR1 SNHLY and CDR2 FYNNEI. In DNA, the CDR3 is TGTGCCAGCAGTGAGGCAGGGAATAGCAATCAGCCCCAGCATTTT. Encoded protein: CASSEAGNSNQPQHF. Combining the CDR3 with reference TRBV2 and TRBJ1-5 gives the whole variable domain EPEVTQTPSHQVTQMGQEVILRCVPISNHLYFYWYRQILGQKVEFLVSFYNNEISEKSEIFDDQFSVERPDGSNFTLKIRSTKLEDSAMYFCASSEAGNSNQPQHFGDGTRLSIL.

The rearrangement links TRBV28 to TRBJ2-7; a weak D match, TRBD1 (6 bases). Germline V gene lookup returns CDR1 MDHEN and CDR2 SYDVKM. The CDR3 spans 14 residues. V was cut by 5 bases and J by 3 bases, with 14 bases left in between. The CDR3 region is CASSPPTGVYEQYF. DNA for the CDR3: TGTGCCAGCAGTCCCCCGACAGGAGTCTACGAGCAGTACTTC.

J is TRBJ1-5 and V is TRBV5-1, with D hard to call. The ends were cut back, 1 base at V and 4 bases at J, with 6 bases in the middle. This CDR3 is built from 13 residues. Per germline, CDR1 SGHRS and CDR2 YFSETQ. The CDR3 region is CASSLNLNQPQHF. CDR3 coding DNA: TGCGCCAGCAGCTTGAACCTAAATCAGCCCCAGCATTTT.

This clone appeared once. The gene calls are TRBV19 and TRBJ1-3; D is possibly TRBD1 (5 bases). Germline CDR1 and CDR2: LNHDA and SQIVND (reference sequence). There are 16 residues in the CDR3. The V and J ends lost 7 bases and 0 bases respectively, with 16 bases between them. The CDR3 DNA reads as TGTGCCAGTATGAAACTTGGACAACTCTCTGGAAACACCATATATTTT. Residues: CASMKLGQLSGNTIYF.

The chain uses TRBV27 and TRBJ1-6; D call uncertain. CDR3 length: 18 residues. V lost 2 bases and J 0 bases, leaving 14 bases between the germline ends. CDR1 is MNHEY, CDR2 SMNVEV, per germline (reference sequence). The CDR3 DNA sequence: TGTGCCAGCAGTTTAGAAAGAGGGTCGAGCTCCTATAATTCACCCCTCCACTTT. Translation gives CASSLERGSSSYNSPLHF.

V and J are TRBV5-1 and TRBJ2-1, with D uncertain. CDR1 is SGHRS and CDR2 is YFSETQ in the germline V gene. The CDR3 has 15 residues. Trimming removed 0 bases from V and 6 bases from J, with 13 bases in between. CDR3 sequence: CASSLAPSESNEQFF. CDR3 sequence (DNA): TGCGCCAGCAGCTTGGCCCCCAGCGAGTCCAATGAGCAGTTCTTC.

V gene TRBV6-6 combines with J gene TRBJ1-3; the match to TRBD1 covers 7 bases. The trim removed 4 bases at V and 1 base at J, leaving 4 bases unmatched. The CDR3 is 15 amino acids. Germline V gene data show CDR1 as MNHNY and CDR2 as SVGAGI (reference sequence). The CDR3 DNA reads as TGTGCCAGCAGTTCAACAGGGGAGTCTGGAAACACCATATATTTT. Its protein is CASSSTGESGNTIYF.

The CDR3 reads CASSPTTGRLVGYTF. In DNA, the CDR3 is TGTGCCAGCAGTCCAACGACAGGGAGGTTGGTAGGCTACACCTTC. The rearrangement uses TRBV27 and TRBJ1-2; 7 bases are shared with TRBD1. Losses at the gene ends were 5 bases for V and 8 bases for J; bases not matched to a gene: 14. Germline V gene sequence: CDR1 MNHEY, CDR2 SMNVEV (reference sequence). CDR3 length: 15 residues.

The chain carries TRBV14 and TRBJ2-5, with TRBD1 as a possible D gene (7 bases). The germline V gene has CDR1 SGHDN and CDR2 FVKESK. The V end was cut by 4 bases, the J end by 4 bases, with 13 bases between. The CDR3 length is 14 residues. The chain's CDR3 is CASSRRGLRETQYF. The CDR3 DNA reads TGTGCCAGCAGCCGGAGGGGGCTCCGAGAGACCCAGTACTTC.

The chain has TRBV9 and TRBJ2-1; TRBD2 aligns across 7 bases. V was pared by 4 bases and J by 0 bases, with 10 bases of the junction left unmatched. CDR3 length: 17 residues. Germline CDR1 and CDR2: SGDLS and YYNGEE. In DNA form, the CDR3 reads TGTGCCAGCAGCCCTCCACCTAGCGGAGGCTCCTACAATGAGCAGTTCTTC. Translating gives CASSPPPSGGSYNEQFF.

The V gene is TRBV11-2, the J gene TRBJ2-3; TRBD1 matches at 7 bases. Germline V CDR1 and CDR2: SGHAT, FQNNGV. With 2 bases clipped from V and 2 bases from J, the junction kept 4 bases outside the gene matches. This CDR3 has 15 residues. This CDR3 reads CASSLTGQDTDTQYF. CDR3 sequence (DNA): TGTGCCAGCAGCTTAACCGGACAGGACACAGATACGCAGTATTTT.

V is TRBV6-2 or TRBV6-3 and J is TRBJ1-1; D is uncertain. V was shortened by 2 bases and J by 10 bases, with 11 bases between the two germline ends. The germline CDR1 and CDR2 sequences are MNHEY and SVGEGT. CDR3 length equals 12 residues. The CDR3 loop reads CASSYGRLGAFF. The CDR3 nucleotides are TGTGCCAGCAGTTACGGTCGGCTAGGAGCTTTCTTT.

This chain joins TRBV6-5 and TRBJ2-7; a weak D match, TRBD2 (7 bases). Germline CDR1 and CDR2: MNHEY and SVGAGI. The CDR3 totals 14 residues. V was cut by 6 bases and J by 5 bases, with 17 bases left in between. CDR3 nucleotides: TGTGCCAGCAGGCCGTCTGGGGGGGCCAACGAGCAGTACTTC. Translated, it gives CASRPSGGANEQYF.

CDR3 in amino acids: CASSPPGRSNTEAFF. CDR3 bases: TGTGCCAGCTCACCACCGGGGCGGTCGAACACTGAAGCTTTCTTT. V usage is TRBV18 and J usage is TRBJ1-1, with D perhaps TRBD1 (5 bases). Germline V gene data show CDR1 as KGHSH and CDR2 as LQKENI. Trimming took off 0 bases at V and 1 base at J, with 9 bases between the two ends. The CDR3 is made up of 15 amino acids.

Notes on this clone: At the DNA level, this CDR3 is encoded by other sequences in the same sample as well. V is TRBV1 and J is TRBJ1-4; TRBD1, as called in the table, went unchecked against the DNA. TRBV1 is annotated as a pseudogene. The CDR3 is 17 amino acids. CDR3 coding DNA: TGCACCAGCAGCCCCTTAGGGGGTATAAACGATAATGAAAAACTGTTTTTT. Its protein is CTSSPLGGINDNEKLFF.

The chain employs TRBV2 and TRBJ1-1; no clear D gene. Trimming shortened V by 11 bases and J by 0 bases, and 13 bases separated the two germline ends. The CDR3 covers 13 residues. From germline, CDR1 is SNHLY and CDR2 FYNNEI. The CDR3 is CAGAGLVNTEAFF. DNA of the CDR3: TGTGCCGGAGCCGGACTGGTGAACACTGAAGCTTTCTTT. Combining the CDR3 with reference TRBV2 and TRBJ1-1 gives the whole variable domain EPEVTQTPSHQVTQMGQEVILRCVPISNHLYFYWYRQILGQKVEFLVSFYNNEISEKSEIFDDQFSVERPDGSNFTLKIRSTKLEDSAMYFCAGAGLVNTEAFFGQGTRLTVV.

This clone was observed at least ten times. The chain combines TRBV30 with TRBJ1-5; a possible D gene is TRBD1 (5 bases). Germline assignment: CDR1 GTSNPN and CDR2 SVGIG (reference sequence). The CDR3 consists of 13 residues. V shed 0 bases and J shed 4 bases, with 7 bases lying between them. CDR3 amino acids: CAWSVKGNQPQHF. CDR3 bases: TGTGCCTGGAGTGTAAAGGGGAATCAGCCCCAGCATTTT.

The chain couples TRBV25-1 to TRBJ1-2; the match to TRBD1 covers 12 bases. J gave up 7 bases and V 4 bases, and 7 bases lay outside the gene matches. CDR3 length: 15 amino acids. Germline CDR1 MGHDK, CDR2 SYGVNS. Here the CDR3 DNA reads TGTGCCAGCAGTGTACCGGGACAGGGGGCGGGTGGCTACACCTTC. Its translation is CASSVPGQGAGGYTF.

The chain has TRBV29-1 and TRBJ1-1, with D possibly TRBD1 on 6 matching bases. The CDR3 is 14 amino acids. V gave up 5 bases and J gave up 2 bases, with 15 bases separating them. In germline, CDR1 is SQVTM, CDR2 ANQGSEA. The CDR3 DNA follows: TGCAGCGTTACCGGACAGTCCCAAAACACTGAAGCTTTCTTT. Translation gives CSVTGQSQNTEAFF.

V is TRBV14 and J is TRBJ2-3, with 9 nucleotides matching TRBD2. The germline CDR1 and CDR2 sequences are SGHDN and FVKESK. The CDR3 loop spans 17 amino acids. V lost 4 bases and J lost 4; bases outside the gene matches: 12. As DNA, the CDR3 is TGTGCCAGCAGCCTCCCCGGGACTAGCATCGGTCCAGATACGCAGTATTTT. Protein: CASSLPGTSIGPDTQYF.

This chain joins TRBV7-3 and TRBJ1-1; TRBD1 is a possible D gene (5 bases). The germline CDR1 and CDR2 sequences are SGHTA and FQGTGA. V was trimmed by 1 base and J by 4 bases, leaving 13 bases between them. CDR3 length equals 15 residues. The CDR3 bases are TGTGCCAGCAGCTTAAGGGAGGGGAAGGGCACTGAAGCTTTCTTT. Protein product: CASSLREGKGTEAFF.

J is TRBJ1-5 and V is TRBV15, with a weak D call TRBD1 (6 bases). Per germline, CDR1 LNHNV and CDR2 YYDKDF (reference sequence). The germline V and J ends were trimmed by 5 bases and 0 bases, with 14 bases remaining between them. The CDR3 consists of 16 residues. The CDR3: CATSRNEGGSNQPQHF. DNA for the CDR3: TGTGCCACCAGCCGCAATGAAGGGGGTAGCAATCAGCCCCAGCATTTT.